This T cell receptor (beta chain) appears in the sequencing data of a study of PD-1 and CTLA-4 blockade in melanoma. Method: immunoSEQ multiplex PCR; TCRdb's copy keeps in-frame clones and lacks some. The sample has 7,200 or so clones, approximately 80% seen once. Looked up from germline, CDR1 is SGDLS and CDR2 is YYNGEE. The CDR3 is made up of 11 amino acids. Unmatched junction bases numbered 5, after V lost 8 bases and J lost 7 bases. This clonotype was sampled from a human donor with melanoma. Sample: CD8+ T cells from peripheral blood, taken before anti-PD-1 treatment. The chain links TRBV9 to TRBJ1-1, with TRBD1 identical over 7 bases. The CDR3 coding sequence is TGTGCCAGAAGCCGGGACAGTGAAGCTTTCTTT. This codes for CARSRDSEAFF.